This entry lists 20 T cell receptor beta chains sequenced from one sample in a study of T cell clusters in autoimmune cytopenias. TRB was amplified by touch-down multiplex PCR, primer pools A and B combined. TCRdb reprocessed the multiplex PCR reads and stores each CDR3 protein as one record, lacking DNA. The table lists about 6,800 distinct CDR3 sequences. Each sample's input was about 250 ng genomic DNA, some 38,000 genome equivalents. Sequenced: peripheral blood. These receptors all come from a human donor with an autoimmune cytopenia or autoimmune hepatitis (not recorded which).

This chain joins TRBV13 and TRBJ2-3; TCRdb calls TRBD1, which cannot be checked without DNA. Germline V gene data show CDR1 as PRHDT and CDR2 as FYEKMQ (reference sequence). The CDR3 covers 16 residues. The CDR3 loop reads CASSDSGTASTDTQYF.

The rearrangement links TRBV15 to TRBJ2-1. CDR1 is LNHNV and CDR2 is YYDKDF in the germline V gene (reference sequence). The CDR3 sequence is 13 residues long. The CDR3: CATSRGGYNEQFF.

This clonotype registers medium-sized by frequency. CDR3 sequence reads: CATGLAGVRDTQYF. The chain is built from TRBV15 and TRBJ2-3; TCRdb returns TRBD2, unconfirmable since there is no DNA. There are 14 residues in the CDR3. Germline V CDR1 and CDR2: LNHNV, YYDKDF (reference sequence).

The chain combines TRBV18 with TRBJ1-4. The CDR3 is 14 amino acids. The germline gives CDR1 KGHSH, CDR2 LQKENI. This CDR3 is CASSQRDGNEKLFF.

The chain employs TRBV6-5 and TRBJ1-4. Germline V gene lookup returns CDR1 MNHEY and CDR2 SVGAGI. The CDR3 totals 13 residues. The chain's CDR3 is CASIRATNEKLFF.

The gene calls are TRBV24-1 and TRBJ2-1; absent DNA, TCRdb's TRBD1 call cannot be checked. CDR1 KGHDR and CDR2 SFDVKD come from the germline V gene. The CDR3 is 16 residues long. This CDR3 reads CATSDFSQTGNDEQFF.

The V gene is TRBV20-1, the J gene TRBJ2-1; TCRdb's D call of TRBD2 is untestable without DNA. The CDR3 has 14 amino acids. Germline loops: CDR1 DFQATT, CDR2 SNEGSKA (reference sequence). CDR3 sequence reads: CSATGLAGHNEQFF.

This sequence joins TRBV30 and TRBJ2-5; the TCRdb call, TRBD2, lacks DNA for checking. CDR3 length: 14 amino acids. Germline V gene data show CDR1 as GTSNPN and CDR2 as SVGIG (reference sequence). This chain's CDR3 is CAWSISGIGETQYF.

The chain carries TRBV27 and TRBJ2-3; the TCRdb call, TRBD2, lacks DNA for checking. From germline, CDR1 is MNHEY and CDR2 SMNVEV (reference sequence). This CDR3 is built from 14 residues. This chain's CDR3 is CASSSSGLAGAQYF.

V usage is TRBV12-3 or TRBV12-4 and J usage is TRBJ1-5. This CDR3 contains 15 residues. The chain's CDR3 is CASSFTGGLNQPQHF.

The chain is built from TRBV12-5 and TRBJ2-1; TCRdb picks TRBD2, but there is no DNA to check that call. Germline values: CDR1 LGHNT, CDR2 FRNRAP. This CDR3 contains 15 residues. CDR3: CASGPQAGAYNEQFF.

The chain combines TRBV11-2 with TRBJ2-3; TCRdb designates TRBD2, a call that cannot be tested without DNA. This CDR3 region has 16 residues. CDR1 and CDR2 (germline): SGHAT, FQNNGV. The CDR3 is CASSLDSGGSADTQYF.

This chain joins TRBV4-2 and TRBJ2-7; the D call of TRBD1 rests on TCRdb alone, since no DNA is present to check it. This CDR3 is built from 14 residues. Germline V gives CDR1 LGHNA, CDR2 YNFKEQ. CDR3 region: CASSLTGGPPQQYF.

The chain combines TRBV18 with TRBJ1-3; TCRdb lists TRBD1, though no DNA is available to test this call. The CDR3 extends over 14 amino acids. In germline, CDR1 is KGHSH, CDR2 LQKENI. This chain's CDR3 is CASSPSAGENTIYF.

The rearrangement links TRBV20-1 to TRBJ2-5. Germline V lookup: CDR1 DFQATT, CDR2 SNEGSKA (reference sequence). The CDR3 loop spans 12 amino acids. CDR3 sequence: CSARVWQETQYF.

This sequence joins TRBV13 and TRBJ1-4; TCRdb designates TRBD1, a call that cannot be tested without DNA. In germline, CDR1 is PRHDT, CDR2 FYEKMQ (reference sequence). This CDR3 comprises 17 residues. CDR3 loop: CASSLGRTGVVSEKLFF.

V is TRBV30 and J is TRBJ2-5. Germline lookup yields CDR1 GTSNPN and CDR2 SVGIG (reference sequence). This CDR3 is 14 amino acids long. CDR3 sequence: CAWSVETNQETQYF.

This clonotype counts as medium-sized by frequency. The chain joins TRBV6-1 to TRBJ1-2. CDR3 length: 12 residues. CDR1 MNHNS and CDR2 SASEGT come from the germline V gene. CDR3 sequence reads: CASSLGVYGYTF.

The rearrangement links TRBV6-5 to TRBJ1-2; TCRdb picks TRBD1, but there is no DNA to check that call. Germline V CDR1 and CDR2: MNHEY, SVGAGI. This CDR3 is 14 amino acids long. The CDR3 sequence: CASSEATGYYGYTF.

The rearrangement uses TRBV13 and TRBJ1-1. This CDR3 spans 15 amino acids. Germline V CDR1 and CDR2: PRHDT, FYEKMQ (reference sequence). The CDR3 region is CASSLEGTMNTEAFF.